By share, the clone carrying this T cell receptor (beta chain) ranks as large. The data were obtained in a study of CD4 and CD8 cells across lung adenocarcinoma regions. TCRdb used MiXCR to reprocess the PCR reads, holding one entry per CDR3 protein. The sample has about 19,000 distinct CDR3 sequences, approximately 50% seen once; the top ten hold more than 20%. CDR1 and CDR2 from the germline V gene are MNHNS and SASEGT. The CDR3 has 16 amino acids. V shed 1 base and J 3 bases; nucleotides not matched to a gene: 6. The sample was CD8+ T cells from the center of a lung tumor. The chain has TRBV6-1 and TRBJ2-3; 8 bases align to TRBD2. The receptor's source is a female donor with lung adenocarcinoma. The CD4 and CD8 labels of this study may be unreliable. For the CDR3, the DNA is TGTGCCAGCAGTGAAGACACGGGAGGGGCGACAGATACGCAGTATTTT. This sequence encodes CASSEDTGGATDTQYF.